The 22 T cell receptor beta chains below come from one sample, sequenced in a study of blood T cell repertoires in COVID-19. Produced via immunoSEQ multiplex PCR; TCRdb's table is partial and in-frame only. The sample includes some 270,000 clones, around 90% of them seen just once. The source material was PBMCs or T cells enriched from blood (not recorded which). These receptors were collected from a woman aged 30 to 39 with acute COVID-19.

This chain connects TRBV11-2 to TRBJ1-1; TRBD1 might be the D (5 bases). The CDR3 contains 14 residues. V dropped 5 bases and J dropped 3 bases, with 13 bases sitting between them. Looked up from germline, CDR1 is SGHAT and CDR2 is FQNNGV. The CDR3 loop reads CASSVGGWDTEAFF. The CDR3 DNA reads as TGTGCCAGCAGCGTCGGGGGGTGGGACACTGAAGCTTTCTTT.

V and J are TRBV4-1 and TRBJ1-5; 7 bases are shared with TRBD1. The CDR3 extends over 16 amino acids. With 4 bases clipped from V and 3 bases from J, the junction kept 9 bases outside the gene matches. The germline V gene encodes CDR1 MGHRA and CDR2 YSYEKL. CDR3 DNA sequence: TGCGCCAGCAGCCCTCTGGCGGGACAGAACAATCAGCCCCAGCATTTT. The encoded protein is CASSPLAGQNNQPQHF.

This chain connects TRBV3-1 (or the pseudogene TRBV3-2) to TRBJ2-1; tentatively, D is TRBD1 (5 bases). The CDR3 is 15 amino acids. The germline V gene has CDR1 LGHDT and CDR2 YNNKEL (reference sequence). Trimming took 1 base from V and 9 from J, leaving 16 bases between them. The CDR3 spells CASSQGLAARGEQFF. DNA of the CDR3: TGTGCCAGCAGCCAAGGTTTAGCCGCTAGGGGTGAGCAGTTCTTC.

The rearrangement uses TRBV9 and TRBJ1-1; 8 nucleotides align to TRBD1. With V trimmed by 3 bases and J by 3 bases, 4 bases remained unmatched. CDR1 is SGDLS, CDR2 YYNGEE, per germline. This CDR3 is built from 14 residues. CDR3 residues: CASSEDRADTEAFF. CDR3 sequence (DNA): TGTGCCAGCAGCGAGGACAGGGCGGACACTGAAGCTTTCTTT. Full variable domain (remainder filled in from reference TRBV9 and TRBJ1-1): DSGVTQTPKHLITATGQRVTLRCSPRSGDLSVYWYQQSLDQGLQFLIQYYNGEERAKGNILERFSAQQFPDLHSELNLSSLELGDSALYFCASSEDRADTEAFFGQGTRLTVV.

The chain is built from TRBV19 and TRBJ2-1, with a possible D match to TRBD2 (6 bases). From germline, CDR1 is LNHDA and CDR2 SQIVND (reference sequence). V lost 5 bases to trimming and J lost 10 bases, with 21 bases between them. The CDR3 is made up of 15 amino acids. This CDR3 is CASSLGGPLIQEQFF. The CDR3, as DNA: TGTGCCAGTAGTTTGGGGGGACCCCTGATTCAGGAGCAGTTCTTC.

The chain employs TRBV5-1 and TRBJ1-5; 7 nucleotides align to TRBD1. CDR1 is SGHRS, CDR2 YFSETQ, per germline. This CDR3 spans 15 amino acids. The V and J ends lost 0 bases and 7 bases, in that order; junction bases with no gene match: 7. Here the CDR3 DNA reads TGCGCCAGCAGCTTGGATACAGGGGTCAACCAGCCCCAGCATTTT. It specifies CASSLDTGVNQPQHF.

V usage is TRBV5-1 and J usage is TRBJ2-1, with TRBD2 matching 7 bases. CDR3 length: 14 amino acids. Per the germline V gene, CDR1 is SGHRS and CDR2 is YFSETQ. Trimming cost V 5 bases and J 9 bases; bases outside gene matches: 11. Written as DNA, the CDR3 is TGCGCCAGCAGGTCAACTAGCGAGGCCGGTGAGCAGTTCTTC. Translation: CASRSTSEAGEQFF.

The chain links TRBV28 to TRBJ2-6, with TRBD2 matching over 7 bases. CDR1 is MDHEN and CDR2 is SYDVKM in the germline V gene. V lost 7 bases and J lost 0; bases outside the gene matches: 12. The CDR3 loop spans 18 amino acids. CDR3 DNA sequence: TGTGCCAGCACGGGTTGGGCTAGCGGAGCCTCTGGGGCCAACGTCCTGACTTTC. It codes for CASTGWASGASGANVLTF.

The chain has TRBV28 and TRBJ2-1; D is perhaps TRBD2 (6 bases). The CDR3 length is 17 residues. V lost 5 bases and J 8 bases, leaving 25 bases between the germline ends. CDR1 and CDR2 from the germline V gene are MDHEN and SYDVKM. Here the CDR3 DNA reads TGTGCCAGCAGTCAGCCGCGGGACGCCCGGATAGGGGATGAGCAGTTCTTC. Protein: CASSQPRDARIGDEQFF.

The gene calls are TRBV18 and TRBJ2-1; maybe TRBD2 (6 bases). Trimming left V 0 bases short and J 4 bases short, with 13 bases between. Germline CDR1 KGHSH, CDR2 LQKENI. The CDR3 runs to 16 residues. DNA for the CDR3: TGTGCCAGCTCACCACCGGCAGGGACTTTTTACAATGAGCAGTTCTTC. Encoded protein: CASSPPAGTFYNEQFF.

V is TRBV28 and J is TRBJ2-7; 9 positions match TRBD1. Per the germline V gene, CDR1 is MDHEN and CDR2 is SYDVKM. The CDR3 extends over 13 amino acids. With V trimmed by 5 bases and J by 9 bases, 8 bases remained unmatched. CDR3 coding DNA: TGTGCCAGCAGTGGGAGGGACAGGGCCCCGCAGTACTTC. This codes for CASSGRDRAPQYF.

The chain has TRBV27 and TRBJ2-1, with a possible D match to TRBD2 (6 bases). The CDR3 length is 13 residues. The V and J ends lost 5 bases and 8 bases respectively, with 13 bases between them. In germline, CDR1 is MNHEY, CDR2 SMNVEV (reference sequence). The CDR3 DNA reads as TGTGCCAGCAGTACGCGGGGCGATTATGAGCAGTTCTTC. Its protein product is CASSTRGDYEQFF.

The chain combines TRBV7-2 with TRBJ1-1; the D gene is possibly TRBD1 (5 bases). The CDR3 loop spans 14 amino acids. Trimming took off 3 bases at V and 6 bases at J, with 14 bases between the two ends. Germline V gene lookup returns CDR1 SGHTA and CDR2 FQGNSA. CDR3 DNA sequence: TGTGCCAGCAGCTTGCGGGGGGTAGAGGCTGAAGCTTTCTTT. Its protein product is CASSLRGVEAEAFF.

The V and J genes are TRBV19 and TRBJ2-2, with a tentative D call TRBD1 (6 bases). The CDR3 runs 16 residues. V lost 4 bases, J lost 8 bases, and 20 bases lay in between. Germline CDR1 reads LNHDA; CDR2 reads SQIVND (reference sequence). The CDR3 loop is CASSKGTSLLGGELFF. In nucleotides, the CDR3 is TGTGCCAGTAGTAAGGGGACATCTTTGCTGGGAGGGGAGCTGTTTTTT.

The chain recombines TRBV4-2 with TRBJ2-7; TRBD2 aligns across 8 bases. The CDR3 covers 15 residues. CDR1 is LGHNA, CDR2 YNFKEQ, per germline. V shed 4 bases and J 1 base; nucleotides not matched to a gene: 6. CDR3: CASSPGTSLSYEQYF. DNA for the CDR3: TGTGCCAGCAGCCCCGGGACTAGTCTATCCTACGAGCAGTACTTC.

The rearrangement uses TRBV2 and TRBJ2-5, with 7 bases aligning to TRBD2. The CDR3 consists of 14 residues. Germline CDR1 reads SNHLY; CDR2 reads FYNNEI. V shed 4 bases, J shed 2 bases, and the junction held 4 bases outside the gene matches. CDR3 protein: CASSVLAGQETQYF. The DNA for the CDR3 is TGTGCCAGCAGTGTGTTAGCGGGTCAAGAGACCCAGTACTTC.

This clone was detected a few times. This rearrangement joins TRBV5-1 to TRBJ1-3, with 10 nucleotides matching TRBD1. The CDR3 covers 15 residues. Germline-derived CDR1 and CDR2 are SGHRS and YFSETQ. The V segment lost 4 bases and the J segment 4 bases; nucleotides outside the gene matches: 5. As DNA, the CDR3 is TGCGCCAGCAGCCTCGGACAGGGGGAAGGAAACACCATATATTTT. Translation: CASSLGQGEGNTIYF. Based on the CDR3 plus reference TRBV5-1 and TRBJ1-3, the full variable domain is KAGVTQTPRYLIKTRGQQVTLSCSPISGHRSVSWYQQTPGQGLQFLFEYFSETQRNKGNFPGRFSGRQFSNSRSEMNVSTLELGDSALYLCASSLGQGEGNTIYFGEGSWLTVV.

The J gene is TRBJ1-3, the V gene TRBV6-5; 7 bases are a match to TRBD1. Germline-derived CDR1 and CDR2 are MNHEY and SVGAGI. The CDR3 loop spans 15 amino acids. Trimming at V came to 5 bases and at J to 4 bases, leaving 8 bases not matched to a gene. The CDR3 sequence: CASSLNRGDGNTIYF. The DNA of the CDR3 is TGTGCCAGCAGTCTTAACAGGGGAGACGGAAACACCATATATTTT.

The chain uses TRBV28 and TRBJ1-4; D call uncertain. Looked up from germline, CDR1 is MDHEN and CDR2 is SYDVKM. Trimming cost V 3 bases and J 2 bases, with 10 bases left between them. CDR3 size: 15 residues. This chain's CDR3 is CASSLVGRTNEKLFF. CDR3 DNA sequence: TGTGCCAGCAGTTTGGTGGGGAGGACTAATGAAAAACTGTTTTTT.

The chain uses TRBV19 and TRBJ1-4, with D perhaps matching TRBD1 (5 bases). This CDR3 is 17 amino acids long. Trimming removed 0 bases from V and 1 base from J, with 12 bases in between. Germline V gene sequence: CDR1 LNHDA, CDR2 SQIVND (reference sequence). The DNA for the CDR3 is TGTGCCAGTAGTATAGAGATCTACAGGAAAACTAATGAAAAACTGTTTTTT. Protein: CASSIEIYRKTNEKLFF. Supplemented by reference TRBV19 and TRBJ1-4, the full variable domain reads DGGITQSPKYLFRKEGQNVTLSCEQNLNHDAMYWYRQDPGQGLRLIYYSQIVNDFQKGDIAEGYSVSREKKESFPLTVTSAQKNPTAFYLCASSIEIYRKTNEKLFFGSGTQLSVL.

The chain combines TRBV28 with TRBJ1-5, with D unresolved. Trimming left V 5 bases short and J 7 bases short, with 9 bases between. The length of the CDR3 is 12 residues. From germline, CDR1 is MDHEN and CDR2 SYDVKM. The CDR3 DNA sequence: TGTGCCAGCAGTGGAGAACGACAGCCCCAGCATTTT. It translates to CASSGERQPQHF.

The chain combines TRBV24-1 with TRBJ1-1; 8 bases agree with TRBD1. The CDR3 extends over 19 amino acids. Trimming removed 3 bases from V and 1 base from J; junction bases left unmatched: 15. The germline V gene encodes CDR1 KGHDR and CDR2 SFDVKD. The CDR3 DNA follows: TGTGCCACCAGTGATCCCGTCGCCCTTGCGGACAGGGCGAACACTGAAGCTTTCTTT. It translates to CATSDPVALADRANTEAFF.